This passage covers 21 T cell receptor beta chains from one sample sequenced in a study of ipilimumab plus nivolumab after autologous stem cell transplantation. TCRdb's table, derived via immunoSEQ multiplex PCR, lists solely in-frame clones and lacks some. Of fewer than 3,500 clones listed, about 80% were seen once; the top ten hold approximately 10%. The sequencing used PBMCs, collected in a trial of ipilimumab plus nivolumab as post-transplant consolidation. These receptors originate from a male donor with primary mediastinal lymphoma.

This chain connects TRBV5-1 to TRBJ2-1; no definite D call. The CDR3 loop spans 14 amino acids. CDR1 and CDR2 from the germline V gene are SGHRS and YFSETQ. Trimming took 0 bases from V and 7 from J, leaving 11 bases between them. CDR3 residues: CASSLGQVSNEQFF. In DNA form, the CDR3 reads TGCGCCAGCAGCTTGGGGCAAGTATCAAATGAGCAGTTCTTC.

This clone came up a few times. The chain is built from TRBV14 and TRBJ1-2; no reliable D call. V was shortened by 0 bases and J by 4 bases, with 12 bases between the two germline ends. Germline V gene data show CDR1 as SGHDN and CDR2 as FVKESK. The CDR3 extends over 15 amino acids. For the CDR3, the DNA is TGTGCCAGCAGCCAAGATCGGAGAGGGATCTATGGCTACACCTTC. Amino acids: CASSQDRRGIYGYTF.

This rearrangement joins TRBV5-5 to TRBJ2-5; 10 bases are a match to TRBD1. With V trimmed by 3 bases and J by 5 bases, 7 bases remained unmatched. CDR1 SGHKS and CDR2 YYEKEE come from the germline V gene (reference sequence). This CDR3 is 15 amino acids long. The CDR3 nucleotides are TGTGCCAGCAGCTGGGGACAGGGGCTGGGTGAGACCCAGTACTTC. It translates to CASSWGQGLGETQYF.

The chain is built from TRBV5-4 and TRBJ2-3; 8 nucleotides agree with TRBD2. The V and J ends lost 3 bases and 1 base, in that order; junction bases with no gene match: 7. Germline V gives CDR1 SGHNT, CDR2 YYREEE (reference sequence). The CDR3 is 16 amino acids. The CDR3 reads CASSSGGGSRTDTQYF. The DNA for the CDR3 is TGTGCCAGCAGCTCGGGGGGGGGTTCCCGCACAGATACGCAGTATTTT.

This chain links TRBV5-1 with TRBJ2-7, with 10 bases identical to TRBD1. The CDR3 has 14 amino acids. With 3 bases clipped from V and 2 bases from J, the junction kept 2 bases outside the gene matches. CDR1 and CDR2 from the germline V gene are SGHRS and YFSETQ. The DNA for the CDR3 is TGCGCCAGCAGCTCCGGACAGGGGGCCTACGAGCAGTACTTC. Amino acid sequence: CASSSGQGAYEQYF.

The gene calls are TRBV14 and TRBJ2-7; D not certain. CDR3 length: 13 amino acids. V was trimmed by 2 bases and J by 7 bases, leaving 12 bases between them. In germline, CDR1 is SGHDN, CDR2 FVKESK. This CDR3 reads CASSQSGQREQYF. CDR3 nucleotides: TGTGCCAGCAGCCAATCCGGTCAGAGGGAGCAGTACTTC.

The J gene is TRBJ1-2, the V gene TRBV7-6; TRBD1 matches 7 bases. Germline lookup yields CDR1 SGHVS and CDR2 FNYEAQ. With 5 bases clipped from V and 2 bases from J, the junction kept 2 bases outside the gene matches. The CDR3 contains 13 residues. CDR3: CASSPTGNYGYTF. CDR3 bases: TGTGCCAGCAGCCCGACAGGGAACTATGGCTACACCTTC.

The V gene is TRBV4-1, the J gene TRBJ2-7, with TRBD1 matching 7 bases. V lost 1 base, J lost 2 bases, and 5 bases stayed unmatched. Germline lookup yields CDR1 MGHRA and CDR2 YSYEKL. This CDR3 is built from 15 residues. The CDR3 DNA reads TGCGCCAGCAGCCAAGTCTCCGGGACAGCCTACGAGCAGTACTTC. This encodes CASSQVSGTAYEQYF.

The J gene is TRBJ1-2, the V gene TRBV7-8, with no clear D. V lost 4 bases, J lost 4 bases, and 16 bases lay in between. The germline V gene encodes CDR1 SGHVS and CDR2 FQNEAQ. This CDR3 spans 15 amino acids. The CDR3 DNA reads TGTGCCAGCAGCTCGACGCCCCCTGAGAGCTATGGCTACACCTTC. This codes for CASSSTPPESYGYTF.

J is TRBJ2-2 and V is TRBV5-1; perhaps TRBD1 as D (5 bases). Deletions cut 2 bases from V and 8 bases from J, with 13 bases between. The CDR3 contains 14 residues. Germline CDR1 SGHRS, CDR2 YFSETQ. The CDR3 DNA follows: TGCGCCAGCAGCTTTGATAGGGGTGCGGGGGAGCTGTTTTTT. Translation gives CASSFDRGAGELFF.

This clone has more than one count but fewer than ten. The gene calls are TRBV7-6 and TRBJ1-1; D gene uncertain. Deletions cut 1 base from V and 7 bases from J, with 4 bases between. This CDR3 is 11 amino acids long. The germline V gene encodes CDR1 SGHVS and CDR2 FNYEAQ. CDR3 DNA: TGTGCCAGCAGCTTAGGGTTTGAAGCTTTCTTT. This gives the protein CASSLGFEAFF.

V and J are TRBV18 and TRBJ2-2; 7 bases map to TRBD1. V was clipped by 0 bases and J by 1 base; unmatched bases: 2. This CDR3 comprises 16 residues. Germline V lookup: CDR1 KGHSH, CDR2 LQKENI. CDR3 sequence: CASSPPGQMNTGELFF. DNA of the CDR3: TGTGCCAGCTCACCACCGGGACAGATGAACACCGGGGAGCTGTTTTTT.

This clone was detected only once. CDR3 amino acids: CASKDGTTDTQYF. In nucleotides, the CDR3 is TGTGCCAGCAAGGACGGGACCACAGATACGCAGTATTTT. The chain is built from TRBV2 and TRBJ2-3, with D perhaps matching TRBD1 or TRBD2 (5 bases each). The germline V and J ends were trimmed by 7 bases and 2 bases, with 10 bases remaining between them. Germline CDR1 and CDR2: SNHLY and FYNNEI. The CDR3 sequence is 13 residues long.

This rearrangement joins TRBV6-1 to TRBJ2-1; 12 bases fit TRBD2. CDR3 length: 16 residues. The germline V gene has CDR1 MNHNS and CDR2 SASEGT. Losses at the gene ends were 0 bases for V and 7 bases for J; bases not matched to a gene: 4. The CDR3: CASSEALAGGPNEQFF. The CDR3 DNA is TGTGCCAGCAGTGAAGCTCTAGCGGGAGGGCCGAATGAGCAGTTCTTC.

J is TRBJ1-2 and V is TRBV19, with 7 bases fitting TRBD1. In germline, CDR1 is LNHDA, CDR2 SQIVND (reference sequence). The V gene end was trimmed by 4 bases and the J gene end by 2 bases; junction bases not matched to a gene: 13. The CDR3 is made up of 17 amino acids. The DNA of the CDR3 is TGTGCCAGTAGTACCGGATCCAGGACAGGACTAAACTATGGCTACACCTTC. Translated, it gives CASSTGSRTGLNYGYTF.

The chain has TRBV11-1 and TRBJ2-3; perhaps TRBD1 as D (5 bases). Germline V lookup: CDR1 SGHAT, CDR2 FQDESV (reference sequence). Trimming stripped 4 bases from V and 1 base from J, with 9 bases between. This CDR3 spans 14 amino acids. The CDR3 bases are TGTGCCAGCAGCTATACCAGGGGCACAGATACGCAGTATTTT. Protein sequence: CASSYTRGTDTQYF.

The J gene is TRBJ2-5, the V gene TRBV5-5; 13 bases are a match to TRBD2. Looked up from germline, CDR1 is SGHKS and CDR2 is YYEKEE (reference sequence). The CDR3 is 18 amino acids. The ends lost 0 bases at V and 0 bases at J; junction bases unmatched: 5. The DNA for the CDR3 is TGTGCCAGCAGCTTGGGGACTAGCGGGAGAGGATACCAAGAGACCCAGTACTTC. Translation gives CASSLGTSGRGYQETQYF.

This clone has a single count. The rearrangement joins TRBV7-2 to TRBJ1-3; D is unclear. From germline, CDR1 is SGHTA and CDR2 FQGNSA. The V end lost 1 base, the J end lost 2 bases, and 12 bases lay between the germline ends. The CDR3 consists of 16 residues. The CDR3, as DNA: TGTGCCAGCAGCTTAGATGGAACATCGACTGGAAACACCATATATTTT. It codes for CASSLDGTSTGNTIYF.

The chain employs TRBV6-1 and TRBJ2-5; D uncertain. CDR1 is MNHNS and CDR2 is SASEGT in the germline V gene. Trimming pared 1 base from V and 4 bases from J, leaving 7 bases between. The CDR3 extends over 13 amino acids. The CDR3: CASSEEQTETQYF. CDR3 nucleotide sequence: TGTGCCAGCAGTGAAGAGCAGACAGAGACCCAGTACTTC.

The rearrangement joins TRBV2 to TRBJ1-1; D ambiguous. Germline CDR1 reads SNHLY; CDR2 reads FYNNEI. Trimming took 8 bases from V and 3 from J, leaving 13 bases between them. The CDR3 runs 13 residues. The CDR3, as DNA: TGTGCCAGCGGGATTCAGGTGGACACTGAAGCTTTCTTT. Protein sequence: CASGIQVDTEAFF.

The chain is built from TRBV7-9 and TRBJ2-6, with D tentatively TRBD2 (6 bases). CDR1 and CDR2 (germline): SEHNR, FQNEAQ (reference sequence). The CDR3 consists of 15 residues. The V gene lost 4 bases and the J gene lost 2 bases, with 9 bases spanning the gap. The DNA for the CDR3 is TGTGCCAGCAGCTCGGGGGTCACTGGGGCCAACGTCCTGACTTTC. This codes for CASSSGVTGANVLTF.